The T cell receptor (beta chain) described here comes from a study of lymphopenia after photon versus proton radiotherapy. V trimming: 6 bases; J trimming: 3 bases; junction bases outside the gene matches: 2. The germline gives CDR1 LNHDA, CDR2 SQIVND (reference sequence). The CDR3 loop spans 14 amino acids. Assay used: immunoSEQ multiplex PCR; TCRdb lists only in-frame clones, some missing. Among some 30,000 clones, roughly nine tenths were seen once, and the ten largest hold 5.5% to 7.5%. This clonotype was sampled from a woman aged 45 to 65 with pancreatic cancer. The rearrangement joins TRBV19 to TRBJ2-1; TRBD2 matches at 10 bases. Material: peripheral blood, obtained from a patient treated with photon-based radiotherapy. The DNA of the CDR3 is TGTGCCAGTAGCCGGACTAGCGGCTACAATGAGCAGTTCTTC. Protein sequence: CASSRTSGYNEQFF.